This section outlines one TCR beta chain sequence together with its context. This record belongs to a study of blood T cell repertoires in COVID-19. Study details: COVID-19 samples, acute and convalescent, were from the United States, Italy and Spain. T cells, B-cell-depleted T cells, or PBMCs provided the cDNA or gDNA that served as material.

Source study methods: For nucleated cells, counts were estimated from reference gene primer amplification. The protocol was immunoSEQ multiplex PCR, while the TCRdb copy is restricted to in-frame clones and leaves out a portion. V, J and clone size are taken as reported in that table, and D and trimming were inferred from the DNA itself. Of 200,000 to 250,000 clones listed, 85% to 95% are singletons. CDR3 length: 14 residues. V was cut by 2 bases and J by 0 bases, with 8 bases left in between. Germline V lookup: CDR1 MNHEY, CDR2 SVGAGI. The Seattle patients joined while their infection was active and were tracked longitudinally afterward.

The V and J genes are TRBV6-5 and TRBJ2-7; weak D call: TRBD1 (5 bases). The receptor's source is a man aged 25-45 years with COVID-19, enrolled during active disease. The material sequenced was peripheral blood. CDR3 sequence: CASSYGRVSYEQYF. The CDR3 DNA reads as TGTGCCAGCAGTTACGGCAGGGTCTCCTACGAGCAGTACTTC.